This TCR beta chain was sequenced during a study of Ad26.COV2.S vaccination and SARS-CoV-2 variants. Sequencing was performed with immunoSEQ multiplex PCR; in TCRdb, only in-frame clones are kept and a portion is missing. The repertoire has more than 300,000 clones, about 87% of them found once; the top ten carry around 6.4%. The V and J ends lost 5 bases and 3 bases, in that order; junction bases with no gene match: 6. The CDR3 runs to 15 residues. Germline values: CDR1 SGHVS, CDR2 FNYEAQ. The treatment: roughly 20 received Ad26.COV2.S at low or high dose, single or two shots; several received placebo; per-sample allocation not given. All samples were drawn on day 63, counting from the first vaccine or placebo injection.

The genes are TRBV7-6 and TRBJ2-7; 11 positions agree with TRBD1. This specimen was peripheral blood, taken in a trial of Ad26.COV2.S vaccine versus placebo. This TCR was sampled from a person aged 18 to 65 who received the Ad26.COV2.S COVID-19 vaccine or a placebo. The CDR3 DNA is TGTGCCAGCAGCGCGGGGGGGACAGGGGGCTACGAGCAGTACTTC. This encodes CASSAGGTGGYEQYF.